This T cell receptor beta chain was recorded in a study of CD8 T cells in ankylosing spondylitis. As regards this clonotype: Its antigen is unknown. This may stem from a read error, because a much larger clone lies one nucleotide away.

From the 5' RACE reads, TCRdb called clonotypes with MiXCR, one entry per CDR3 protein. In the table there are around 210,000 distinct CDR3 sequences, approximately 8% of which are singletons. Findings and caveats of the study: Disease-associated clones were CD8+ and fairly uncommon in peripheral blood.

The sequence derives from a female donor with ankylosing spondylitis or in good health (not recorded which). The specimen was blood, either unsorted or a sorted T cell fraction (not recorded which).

CDR3 coding DNA: TGTGCCAGCAACCAAGATGGATACAATGAGCAGTTCTTC. As protein: CASNQDGYNEQFF. The chain recombines TRBV4-2 with TRBJ2-1; D call uncertain. The germline gives CDR1 LGHNA, CDR2 YNFKEQ. The CDR3 is 13 amino acids.